Listed below are T cell receptor beta chains from one sample, sequenced in a study of cytomegalovirus exposure and HLA in healthy donors. TCRdb keeps only in-frame clones here, not all; method: immunoSEQ multiplex PCR. The repertoire holds 150,000 to 200,000 clones, with more than 65% as singletons. Sequencing was carried out using PBMCs. Source of these receptors: a woman aged 18-35 years in good health and CMV-seropositive. Each CDR3 is given with its conserved first and last residue. The D gene is left open where the match is weak. Expanded clones are given a class, and other clones once, few, many or no size at all.

cdr3_aa	cdr3_nt	v_call	j_call	d_call	clone_size
CASSIGQANTGELFF	TGTGCCAGTAGTATAGGACAAGCGAACACCGGGGAGCTGTTTTTT	TRBV19	TRBJ2-2	NA	NA
CASSSDRLAQAFF	TGCGCCAGCAGCTCGGACAGGCTGGCCCAAGCTTTCTTT	TRBV5-1	TRBJ1-1	TRBD1	NA
CASSFESGGWGTDTQYF	TGCGCCAGCAGCTTTGAGAGCGGGGGCTGGGGCACAGATACGCAGTATTTT	TRBV5-1	TRBJ2-3	TRBD2	NA
CASSLDRSNEQFF	TGTGCCAGCAGCTTAGACAGGTCCAATGAGCAGTTCTTC	TRBV11-2	TRBJ2-1	NA	NA
CASSEAGDRANEQFF	TGTGCCAGCAGCGAGGCCGGGGACAGGGCTAATGAGCAGTTCTTC	TRBV9	TRBJ2-1	TRBD1	NA
CASSIQAYRGHSYEQYF	TGTGCCAGTAGTATCCAAGCCTACAGGGGACACTCCTACGAGCAGTACTTC	TRBV19	TRBJ2-7	TRBD1	NA
CASSTNRGLRGTQYF	TGTGCCAGCAGTACTAACAGGGGGCTGAGGGGTACGCAGTATTTT	TRBV28	TRBJ2-3	TRBD1	NA
CASSQDWGGRPGEKLFF	TGCGCCAGCAGCCAAGATTGGGGGGGGAGACCCGGCGAAAAACTGTTTTTT	TRBV4-1	TRBJ1-4	NA	NA
CASSEGQGGYF	TGTGCCAGCAGTGAAGGACAGGGGGGGTACTTC	TRBV2	TRBJ2-7	TRBD1	NA
CASSQPRPDSLNYGYTF	TGTGCCAGCAGCCAGCCCCGGCCGGACAGCCTTAACTATGGCTACACCTTC	TRBV4-2	TRBJ1-2	NA	NA
CASSYRQGVLGYTF	TGTGCCAGCAGCTACCGACAGGGTGTGTTAGGCTACACCTTC	TRBV11-1	TRBJ1-2	TRBD1	once
CASSPRAGADTQYF	TGTGCCAGCAGTCCGCGGGCAGGAGCAGATACGCAGTATTTT	TRBV7-2	TRBJ2-3	NA	NA
CASSPASGRDEQYF	TGCGCCAGCAGTCCGGCTAGCGGTAGGGACGAGCAGTACTTC	TRBV10-1	TRBJ2-7	TRBD2	NA
CASSHSRTARVNEQFF	TGTGCCAGTAGCCACTCGAGGACAGCCAGAGTCAATGAGCAGTTCTTC	TRBV19	TRBJ2-1	NA	NA
CASSLQQVNNQPQHF	TGTGCCAGCTCATTACAACAGGTAAACAATCAGCCCCAGCATTTT	TRBV18	TRBJ1-5	NA	NA
CASSLKEGIIPDYGYTF	TGTGCCAGCAGTTTAAAGGAGGGCATAATACCCGATTATGGCTACACCTTC	TRBV28	TRBJ1-2	NA	NA
CASSARDRGFEETQYF	TGTGCCAGCAGCGCCCGGGACAGGGGATTTGAGGAGACCCAGTACTTC	TRBV13	TRBJ2-5	TRBD1	once
CASSEVGRGSNTDTQYF	TGTGCCAGCAGTGAAGTAGGGCGGGGGAGTAACACAGATACGCAGTATTTT	TRBV6-1	TRBJ2-3	TRBD2	NA
CASRVAGGLEQYF	TGTGCCAGCAGAGTAGCGGGGGGGCTCGAGCAGTACTTC	TRBV6-1	TRBJ2-7	TRBD2	once
CASHSPEITRAKNIQYF	TGTGCCAGCCATAGCCCGGAGATTACACGAGCCAAAAACATTCAGTACTTC	TRBV19	TRBJ2-4	NA	NA
CASRGEGRPLHF	TGTGCCAGCAGGGGGGAGGGGAGACCCCTCCACTTT	TRBV27	TRBJ1-6	NA	few
CASSWRRDTQYF	TGTGCCAGCAGCTGGAGGAGAGATACGCAGTATTTT	TRBV5-6	TRBJ2-3	NA	NA
CASGGSGGETQYF	TGTGCCAGCGGAGGTAGTGGTGGGGAGACCCAGTACTTC	TRBV6-1	TRBJ2-5	NA	few
CASSQESSRGETQYF	TGTGCCAGCAGCCAAGAGTCTAGCCGGGGGGAGACCCAGTACTTC	TRBV4-2	TRBJ2-5	NA	once
CASGLGRYTYEQYF	TGCGCCAGCGGACTCGGACGGTATACCTACGAGCAGTACTTC	TRBV5-1	TRBJ2-7	NA	NA
CASSQDIHEQYF	TGCGCCAGCAGCCAAGATATCCACGAGCAGTACTTC	TRBV4-1	TRBJ2-7	NA	NA
CASSFDRGSYEQYF	TGCGCCAGCAGCTTTGACAGGGGCTCCTACGAGCAGTACTTC	TRBV5-1	TRBJ2-7	TRBD1	NA
CASSPGWGPYEQYF	TGTGCCAGCAGCCCCGGTTGGGGGCCCTACGAGCAGTACTTC	TRBV7-2	TRBJ2-7	NA	NA
CASSLGQGATETQYF	TGCGCCAGCAGCCTGGGACAGGGGGCGACCGAGACCCAGTACTTC	TRBV4-1	TRBJ2-5	TRBD1	NA
CAWRGVPPLHF	TGTGCCTGGCGCGGGGTCCCACCCCTCCACTTT	TRBV30	TRBJ1-6	NA	NA
CSVGQVPDYGYTF	TGCAGCGTCGGACAGGTACCGGATTATGGCTACACCTTC	TRBV29-1	TRBJ1-2	TRBD1	NA
CASSLNSASGVNTGELFF	TGTGCCAGCAGCTTAAACTCGGCTAGCGGGGTGAACACCGGGGAGCTGTTTTTT	TRBV7-3	TRBJ2-2	TRBD2	NA